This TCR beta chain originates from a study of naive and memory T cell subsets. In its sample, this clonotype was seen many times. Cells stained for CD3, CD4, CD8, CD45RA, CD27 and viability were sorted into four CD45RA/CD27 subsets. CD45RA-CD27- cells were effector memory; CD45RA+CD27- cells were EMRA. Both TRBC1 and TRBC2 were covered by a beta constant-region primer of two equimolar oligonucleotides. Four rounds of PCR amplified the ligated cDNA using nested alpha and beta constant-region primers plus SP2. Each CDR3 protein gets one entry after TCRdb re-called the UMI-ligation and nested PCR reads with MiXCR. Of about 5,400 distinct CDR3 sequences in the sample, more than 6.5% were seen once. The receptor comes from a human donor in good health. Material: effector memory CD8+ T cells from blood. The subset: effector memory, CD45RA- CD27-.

The CDR3: CSVGTSGTYEQYF. CDR3 nucleotide sequence: TGCAGCGTCGGGACTAGCGGAACCTACGAGCAGTACTTC. This sequence joins TRBV29-1 and TRBJ2-7; 11 bases line up with TRBD2. The V and J ends lost 6 bases and 2 bases, in that order; junction bases with no gene match: 3. The CDR3 is 13 amino acids. Germline-derived CDR1 and CDR2 are SQVTM and ANQGSEA.